Below are 17 T cell receptor beta chains sequenced from a single sample in a study of T cell changes during pregnancy in multiple sclerosis. TCRdb's copy holds only in-frame clones and misses some; the assay was immunoSEQ multiplex PCR. The data show over 50,000 clones, with around 92% seen just once and about 0.6% held by the top ten. The sample consisted of CD4+ T cells from peripheral blood mononuclear cells, taken after pregnancy. The receptors shown here come from a female donor with multiple sclerosis, enrolled in a pregnancy study.

V gene TRBV19 combines with J gene TRBJ1-5, with 8 bases identical to TRBD1. Germline V lookup: CDR1 LNHDA, CDR2 SQIVND (reference sequence). Trimming removed 2 bases from V and 0 bases from J; junction bases left unmatched: 3. CDR3 length: 16 residues. The CDR3 sequence: CASSIQGAISNQPQHF. For the CDR3, the DNA is TGTGCCAGTAGTATACAGGGGGCTATTAGCAATCAGCCCCAGCATTTT.

This chain uses TRBV9 with TRBJ1-1, with 10 bases that match TRBD1. Germline V gene sequence: CDR1 SGDLS, CDR2 YYNGEE. With 3 bases clipped from V and 4 bases from J, the junction kept 12 bases outside the gene matches. The CDR3 is 17 amino acids. The CDR3 nucleotides are TGTGCCAGCAGCGAGGGGAGACAGGGGGCGATAGGCACTGAAGCTTTCTTT. This sequence encodes CASSEGRQGAIGTEAFF.

The chain links TRBV10-1 to TRBJ1-5; D might be TRBD1 (6 bases). In germline, CDR1 is WNHNN, CDR2 SYGVQD (reference sequence). The germline V and J ends were trimmed by 6 bases and 0 bases, with 15 bases remaining between them. There are 16 residues in the CDR3. DNA for the CDR3: TGCGCCAGCAGGGACCGGGACAAGAATAGCAATCAGCCCCAGCATTTT. Translating gives CASRDRDKNSNQPQHF.

The rearrangement joins TRBV7-2 to TRBJ2-4; D remains unclear. Germline lookup yields CDR1 SGHTA and CDR2 FQGNSA. This CDR3 is 15 amino acids long. V lost 6 bases and J lost 0, with 12 bases in between. CDR3 sequence (DNA): TGTGCCAGCAGAGCCACAGATTTAGCCAAAAACATTCAGTACTTC. It is translated as CASRATDLAKNIQYF.

This sequence joins TRBV27 and TRBJ2-3; 10 bases match TRBD2. The CDR3 length is 17 residues. Germline V gene sequence: CDR1 MNHEY, CDR2 SMNVEV (reference sequence). V lost 0 bases and J lost 4; bases outside the gene matches: 7. Here the CDR3 reads CASSLSAASGSADTQYF. DNA of the CDR3: TGTGCCAGCAGTTTATCAGCTGCTAGCGGGAGTGCAGATACGCAGTATTTT.

The V and J genes are TRBV19 and TRBJ1-5; 7 nucleotides line up with TRBD1. The CDR3 spans 14 residues. In germline, CDR1 is LNHDA, CDR2 SQIVND (reference sequence). J lost 3 bases, V lost 5 bases, and 4 bases had no gene match. Here the CDR3 reads CASSPGQANQPQHF. The CDR3 coding sequence is TGTGCCAGTAGTCCAGGACAGGCCAATCAGCCCCAGCATTTT.

This chain connects TRBV15 to TRBJ1-1, with a tentative D call TRBD1 (6 bases). Per the germline V gene, CDR1 is LNHNV and CDR2 is YYDKDF (reference sequence). The germline V and J ends were trimmed by 0 bases and 1 base, with 12 bases remaining between them. The CDR3 is 16 residues long. The CDR3 here is CATSRDLLQGNTEAFF. DNA for the CDR3: TGTGCCACCAGCAGAGATCTATTACAGGGGAACACTGAAGCTTTCTTT.

V and J are TRBV9 and TRBJ2-4; TRBD2 is a possible D gene (5 bases). This CDR3 has 15 residues. V lost 3 bases and J lost 8, with 18 bases in between. Germline V gives CDR1 SGDLS, CDR2 YYNGEE. DNA for the CDR3: TGTGCCAGCAGCGAGAGGAACGGGCTGGGAGACATTCAGTACTTC. This translates into CASSERNGLGDIQYF.

The gene calls are TRBV11-2 and TRBJ1-2, with D unresolved. V was shortened by 6 bases and J by 8 bases, with 22 bases between the two germline ends. The CDR3 is made up of 15 amino acids. Germline loops: CDR1 SGHAT, CDR2 FQNNGV. Here the CDR3 DNA reads TGTGCCAGCAGACCGAAAATGAGGGTGGAAGGGGGCTACACCTTC. Translation gives CASRPKMRVEGGYTF.

This sequence joins TRBV7-9 and TRBJ1-1, with D possibly being TRBD1 (5 bases). The CDR3 spans 11 residues. Germline V gives CDR1 SEHNR, CDR2 FQNEAQ (reference sequence). Trimming cost V 8 bases and J 4 bases, with 8 bases left between them. The CDR3 DNA reads as TGTGCCAGCGGGGGGGTCACTGAAGCTTTCTTT. Protein: CASGGVTEAFF.

The chain links TRBV5-1 to TRBJ2-5; no clear D gene. With 0 bases removed from V and 3 bases from J, the gap between germline ends came to 6 bases. Germline V gene lookup returns CDR1 SGHRS and CDR2 YFSETQ. This CDR3 contains 13 residues. The CDR3 loop reads CASSLVFEETQYF. The DNA for the CDR3 is TGCGCCAGCAGCTTGGTCTTCGAAGAGACCCAGTACTTC.

This clone was recorded only once. V gene TRBV13 combines with J gene TRBJ2-6; D remains ambiguous. Germline lookup yields CDR1 PRHDT and CDR2 FYEKMQ (reference sequence). This CDR3 is 15 amino acids long. V was trimmed by 2 bases and J by 0 bases, leaving 5 bases between them. The CDR3 DNA reads TGTGCCAGCAGCTTACGGAGCTCTGGGGCCAACGTCCTGACTTTC. Translated, it gives CASSLRSSGANVLTF.

The rearrangement uses TRBV25-1 and TRBJ1-4, with TRBD1 matching 11 bases. The CDR3 is 15 amino acids. V was pared by 3 bases and J by 8 bases, with 5 bases of the junction left unmatched. CDR1 and CDR2 from the germline V gene are MGHDK and SYGVNS. The CDR3 here is CASSDWTGGAEKLFF. CDR3 DNA: TGTGCCAGCAGTGATTGGACAGGGGGCGCGGAAAAACTGTTTTTT.

V gene TRBV2 combines with J gene TRBJ2-7; 10 bases align to TRBD2. The CDR3 covers 14 residues. Germline CDR1 SNHLY, CDR2 FYNNEI. V trimming: 6 bases; J trimming: 4 bases; junction bases outside the gene matches: 6. The DNA of the CDR3 is TGTGCCAGCAGAGGACTAGCGGTACAATACGAGCAGTACTTC. Amino acid sequence: CASRGLAVQYEQYF. The whole variable domain, remainder taken from reference TRBV2 and TRBJ2-7, is EPEVTQTPSHQVTQMGQEVILRCVPISNHLYFYWYRQILGQKVEFLVSFYNNEISEKSEIFDDQFSVERPDGSNFTLKIRSTKLEDSAMYFCASRGLAVQYEQYFGPGTRLTVT.

DNA for the CDR3: TGTGCCTGGGGACAGGGGGTGGGGGAGCAGTACTTC. Translation: CAWGQGVGEQYF. The chain is built from TRBV30 and TRBJ2-7; 10 positions match TRBD1. The CDR3 contains 12 residues. V lost 5 bases, J lost 7 bases, and 5 bases stayed unmatched. Germline V lookup: CDR1 GTSNPN, CDR2 SVGIG (reference sequence).

V usage is TRBV9 and J usage is TRBJ1-1; D unclear. The germline V and J ends were trimmed by 3 bases and 3 bases, with 12 bases remaining between them. There are 14 residues in the CDR3. Germline loops: CDR1 SGDLS, CDR2 YYNGEE. CDR3 in amino acids: CASSGQAGDTEAFF. For the CDR3, the DNA is TGTGCCAGCAGCGGCCAAGCAGGCGACACTGAAGCTTTCTTT.

This sequence joins TRBV10-1 and TRBJ1-2; 9 bases agree with TRBD1. The junction had 9 bases not matched to a gene; V was cut back by 4 bases and J by 3 bases. Germline CDR1 and CDR2: WNHNN and SYGVQD (reference sequence). The CDR3 has 16 amino acids. This CDR3 reads CASSVPPGQGYYGYTF. The DNA for the CDR3 is TGCGCCAGCAGTGTTCCGCCGGGACAGGGCTACTATGGCTACACCTTC.